This TCR beta chain was recorded in a study of patients and donors after allogeneic stem cell transplantation (dated by TCRdb to the early 2020s). The CDR3 measures 12 amino acids from cysteine to phenylalanine. The kept DNA is CDR3 alone, 36 bases in frame from the first base. Trimming removed 6 bases from V and 8 bases from J, leaving 13 bases between the germline ends. CDR1 and CDR2, per the germline V gene, are MNHEY and SVGEGT. With regard to this clonotype: Its cognate antigen has yet to be identified. Base qualities are not provided; no much larger clone lies one nucleotide away.

Libraries were prepared through RT-PCR. The sequencer was a NextSeq 550. TCRdb cleaned the public reads at Q25 with fastp, built clones with MiXCR and kept in-frame beta chains. When rows share a CDR3 protein, they turn into one entry using the most common DNA and genes. Counted in this sample were roughly 940,000 distinct CDR3 sequences; approximately 19% of them appeared once. Together, the top ten hold around 6% of the sample. The sequenced sample consisted of blood, either unsorted or a sorted T cell fraction (not recorded which). The source of this sequence is a human donor who was either an allogeneic HSCT recipient or a stem cell or donor lymphocyte infusion donor (not recorded which). It is not recorded whose cells these are; they may come from a transplant donor. The chain was built from TRBV6-2 or TRBV6-3 and TRBJ1-2, and perhaps TRBD1 as D gene, on 6 matching bases. The CDR3 in this case is CASSRGRRGYTF. At the DNA level, the sequence is TGTGCCAGCAGCCGGGGGCGGAGAGGCTACACCTTC.